These 7 T cell receptor beta chains originate from one sample sequenced in a study of blood T cell repertoires in COVID-19. Data came from immunoSEQ multiplex PCR; TCRdb stores just in-frame clones and leaves some out. The sample shows 130,000 to 150,000 clones, around 89% of them seen only once. Sequenced sample: peripheral blood. These receptors originate from a man between 18 and 35 years old with COVID-19, enrolled during active disease.

This clone was observed once. The chain couples TRBV7-9 to TRBJ2-2; D gene unclear. The V and J ends lost 5 bases and 2 bases respectively, with 24 bases between them. CDR3 size: 19 residues. Germline V lookup: CDR1 SEHNR, CDR2 FQNEAQ (reference sequence). The CDR3 DNA is TGTGCCAGCAGCCCCCCGGTATCTCTACTACCTTTTAACACCGGGGAGCTGTTTTTT. This codes for CASSPPVSLLPFNTGELFF.

The chain links TRBV15 to TRBJ2-1; D is uncertain. The CDR3 is made up of 12 amino acids. The germline V and J ends were trimmed by 3 bases and 10 bases, with 10 bases remaining between them. In germline, CDR1 is LNHNV, CDR2 YYDKDF (reference sequence). CDR3 in amino acids: CATSRSIPEQFF. The CDR3 DNA sequence: TGTGCCACCAGCAGGTCCATCCCCGAGCAGTTCTTC.

In DNA form, the CDR3 reads TGTGCCAGCAGCCAAGATCCTACAGGGGCTGCTAACGAGCAGTACTTC. Translation: CASSQDPTGAANEQYF. The chain combines TRBV3-1 (or the pseudogene TRBV3-2) with TRBJ2-7, with TRBD1 matching 7 bases. The V gene's germline CDR1 is LGHDT and CDR2 YNNKEL (reference sequence). The CDR3 runs to 16 residues. The trim removed 0 bases at V and 5 bases at J, leaving 10 bases unmatched.

The chain carries TRBV19 and TRBJ2-5, with D perhaps TRBD1 (6 bases). Trimming cost V 4 bases and J 5 bases, with 11 bases left between them. Germline V lookup: CDR1 LNHDA, CDR2 SQIVND (reference sequence). The CDR3 covers 13 residues. The CDR3 nucleotides read TGTGCCAGTAGTAGAAATACAGGGGAGACCCAGTACTTC. It codes for CASSRNTGETQYF.

The gene calls are TRBV19 and TRBJ1-5; D perhaps matches TRBD1 (5 bases). This CDR3 comprises 15 residues. V lost 3 bases and J 2 bases, leaving 11 bases between the germline ends. CDR1 and CDR2 from the germline V gene are LNHDA and SQIVND (reference sequence). The CDR3 sequence is CASSINRGGNQPQHF. CDR3 nucleotides: TGTGCCAGTAGTATTAATAGGGGTGGCAATCAGCCCCAGCATTTT.

The CDR3, as DNA: TGTGCCAGCAGCTCATTAGAAGCTAGCACAGATACGCAGTATTTT. Its protein product is CASSSLEASTDTQYF. The chain has TRBV7-9 and TRBJ2-3, with D hard to call. V lost 4 bases to trimming and J lost 0 bases, with 11 bases between them. CDR3 length equals 15 residues. In germline, CDR1 is SEHNR, CDR2 FQNEAQ (reference sequence).

This chain links TRBV18 with TRBJ2-6; D perhaps matches TRBD2 (6 bases). CDR1 is KGHSH and CDR2 is LQKENI in the germline V gene. The CDR3 runs 16 residues. The germline V and J ends were trimmed by 3 bases and 0 bases, with 9 bases remaining between them. Written as DNA, the CDR3 is TGTGCCAGCTCACCGGGCGGGGTCTCTGGGGCCAACGTCCTGACTTTC. The encoded protein is CASSPGGVSGANVLTF.